Shown below are 10 T cell receptor beta chains from a single sample sequenced in a study of blood T cell repertoires in COVID-19. Assay: immunoSEQ multiplex PCR; the TCRdb copy retains only in-frame clones and omits some. The sample contains fewer than 30,000 clones, 84% of which appear only once. The material sequenced was peripheral blood. The receptors derive from a man between 65 and 85 years old with active COVID-19.

The J gene is TRBJ1-5, the V gene TRBV2, with TRBD1 as a possible D gene (6 bases). Trimming removed 0 bases from V and 2 bases from J, with 8 bases in between. The CDR3 runs 15 residues. Germline V gene sequence: CDR1 SNHLY, CDR2 FYNNEI. The CDR3 DNA follows: TGTGCCAGCAGTGAAGCGGGGGCGGGCAATCAGCCCCAGCATTTT. Its translation is CASSEAGAGNQPQHF. The full variable domain, with the rest looked up from reference TRBV2 and TRBJ1-5, is EPEVTQTPSHQVTQMGQEVILRCVPISNHLYFYWYRQILGQKVEFLVSFYNNEISEKSEIFDDQFSVERPDGSNFTLKIRSTKLEDSAMYFCASSEAGAGNQPQHFGDGTRLSIL.

This clone was found a few times. The chain uses TRBV3-1 (or the pseudogene TRBV3-2) and TRBJ2-1; D not resolved. The CDR3 consists of 15 residues. The V gene lost 0 bases and the J gene lost 0 bases, with 6 bases spanning the gap. Germline-derived CDR1 and CDR2 are LGHDT and YNNKEL (reference sequence). This CDR3 reads CASSQDPRSYNEQFF. Written as DNA, the CDR3 is TGTGCCAGCAGCCAAGACCCTCGCTCCTACAATGAGCAGTTCTTC.

The genes are TRBV11-3 and TRBJ2-5; D is possibly TRBD1 (5 bases). The CDR3 runs 15 residues. The germline V and J ends were trimmed by 0 bases and 5 bases, with 13 bases remaining between them. The V gene's germline CDR1 is SGHNT and CDR2 YENEEA. The CDR3: CASSLDSQGTETQYF. CDR3 nucleotides: TGTGCCAGCAGCTTAGATAGTCAGGGTACTGAGACCCAGTACTTC.

V usage is TRBV7-9 and J usage is TRBJ2-3; 13 bases are a match to TRBD2. Trimming at V came to 6 bases and at J to 4 bases, leaving 4 bases not matched to a gene. CDR3 length: 15 amino acids. The germline V gene has CDR1 SEHNR and CDR2 FQNEAQ (reference sequence). The CDR3 sequence is CASRDTSGGADTQYF. The CDR3 nucleotides are TGTGCCAGCAGGGATACTAGCGGGGGGGCAGATACGCAGTATTTT.

The chain employs TRBV5-6 and TRBJ2-7, with 7 bases fitting TRBD1. Germline V gives CDR1 SGHDT, CDR2 YYEEEE. The CDR3 loop spans 16 amino acids. J was trimmed by 4 bases and V by 1 base; bases with no gene match: 11. CDR3: CASSLSRQGRGYEQYF. The CDR3 DNA sequence: TGTGCCAGCAGCTTGTCCCGACAGGGACGTGGATACGAGCAGTACTTC.

The chain combines TRBV27 with TRBJ2-3; a weak D match, TRBD1 (6 bases). The V gene's germline CDR1 is MNHEY and CDR2 SMNVEV (reference sequence). This CDR3 is 16 amino acids long. Trimming removed 5 bases at V and 6 bases at J, with 21 bases between. The CDR3 spells CASSVPTGLGGDTQYF. The CDR3, as DNA: TGTGCCAGCAGTGTTCCGACAGGCCTAGGTGGGGATACGCAGTATTTT.

CDR3 sequence: CASSLTSGTYNEQFF. The CDR3 DNA follows: TGTGCCAGCAGCTTAACTAGCGGCACCTACAATGAGCAGTTCTTC. This chain links TRBV11-1 with TRBJ2-1, with TRBD2 matching 8 bases. Germline trimming cut 2 bases from V and 2 bases from J; bases unmatched to any gene: 2. Germline values: CDR1 SGHAT, CDR2 FQDESV (reference sequence). The CDR3 has 15 residues.

This clone qualifies as medium-sized. The junction shows a germline mismatch at one end, possibly a read error. This chain links TRBV7-2 with TRBJ1-5, with D unclear. CDR1 and CDR2 from the germline V gene are SGHTA and FQGNSA. The CDR3 spans 14 residues. CDR3 nucleotides: TGTGCCAGCACCTTAGGCGGGGGCAATCAGCCCCAGCATTTT. Translated: CASTLGGGNQPQHF.

The genes are TRBV4-2 and TRBJ2-5; D is possibly TRBD1 (5 bases). The CDR3 has 12 amino acids. The V gene lost 2 bases and the J gene lost 4 bases, with 5 bases spanning the gap. CDR1 is LGHNA, CDR2 YNFKEQ, per germline. The CDR3 DNA sequence: TGTGCCAGCAGCCAAACAGGAGAGACCCAGTACTTC. Protein: CASSQTGETQYF.

The chain is built from TRBV4-2 and TRBJ2-5; D gene uncertain. This CDR3 region has 13 residues. CDR1 LGHNA and CDR2 YNFKEQ come from the germline V gene. Trimming removed 0 bases from V and 5 bases from J, with 7 bases in between. In DNA, the CDR3 is TGTGCCAGCAGCCAAGATACAGAGGAGACCCAGTACTTC. Its translation: CASSQDTEETQYF.